The clone carrying this T cell receptor beta chain was seen at least ten times. Its antigen is undetermined. As processed by the authors: Across clinicopathological groups, CDR3 differences served as the basis for building a distant-metastasis classifier for papillary thyroid cancer. MiXCR reprocessed the PCR reads for TCRdb. What appears here as the V and J calls and clone size reflects TCRdb's work, not the paper's. The profile shows around 29,000 clones, over 20% of them singletons. This record comes from a study of metastatic and nonmetastatic thyroid tumors. Overall study context: Across blood and tumor or nodule tissue, repertoires from malignant and benign thyroid patients were compared with one another. Study-wide results and caveats: Benign nodules reportedly had significantly lower TCR beta diversity than malignant thyroid tumors in blood and tumor.

Not a single patient had been given any form of treatment at any point before undergoing thyroid surgery. This CDR3 contains 15 residues. CDR1 and CDR2 (germline): SQVTM, ANQGSEA. V lost 3 bases, J lost 0 bases, and 12 bases lay in between. Specimen: blood. This clonotype was obtained from a female donor with papillary thyroid cancer or a benign thyroid nodule (not recorded which). Some clones in this sample may be carry-over from other donors' samples. The chain carries TRBV29-1 and TRBJ2-1; weak D call: TRBD1 (6 bases). CDR3 nucleotide sequence: TGCAGCGTTGAGGGGACACCTAGCTCCTACAATGAGCAGTTCTTC. Translation: CSVEGTPSSYNEQFF.